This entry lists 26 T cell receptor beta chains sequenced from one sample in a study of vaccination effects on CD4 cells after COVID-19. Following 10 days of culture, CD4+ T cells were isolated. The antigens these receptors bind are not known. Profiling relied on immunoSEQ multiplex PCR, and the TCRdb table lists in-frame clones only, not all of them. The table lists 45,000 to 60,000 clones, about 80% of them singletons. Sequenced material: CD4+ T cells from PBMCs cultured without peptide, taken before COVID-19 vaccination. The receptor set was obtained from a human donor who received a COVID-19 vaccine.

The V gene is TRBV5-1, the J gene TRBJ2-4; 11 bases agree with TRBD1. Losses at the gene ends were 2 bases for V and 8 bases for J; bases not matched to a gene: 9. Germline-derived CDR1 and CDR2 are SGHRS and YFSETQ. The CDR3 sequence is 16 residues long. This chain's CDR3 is CASSLGQGARNDIQYF. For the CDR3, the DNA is TGCGCCAGCAGCTTAGGACAGGGGGCCCGTAATGACATTCAGTACTTC. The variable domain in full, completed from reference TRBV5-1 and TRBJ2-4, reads KAGVTQTPRYLIKTRGQQVTLSCSPISGHRSVSWYQQTPGQGLQFLFEYFSETQRNKGNFPGRFSGRQFSNSRSEMNVSTLELGDSALYLCASSLGQGARNDIQYFGAGTRLSVL.

As DNA, the CDR3 is TGTGCCAGCAGTACCGGGACTAGCGGCTTGATCCAAGAGACCCAGTACTTC. This codes for CASSTGTSGLIQETQYF. The gene calls are TRBV28 and TRBJ2-5, with 11 bases identical to TRBD2. CDR3 length equals 17 residues. V lost 5 bases, J lost 1 base, and 9 bases stayed unmatched. Germline loops: CDR1 MDHEN, CDR2 SYDVKM. Full variable domain (remainder filled in from reference TRBV28 and TRBJ2-5): DVKVTQSSRYLVKRTGEKVFLECVQDMDHENMFWYRQDPGLGLRLIYFSYDVKMKEKGDIPEGYSVSREKKERFSLILESASTNQTSMYLCASSTGTSGLIQETQYFGPGTRLLVL.

CDR3 DNA sequence: TGTGCCAGCAGCCCCGACAGGGGATACGAGCAGTACGTC. It is translated as CASSPDRGYEQYV. The rearrangement joins TRBV7-9 to TRBJ2-7; 8 bases align to TRBD1. The CDR3 has 13 residues. J lost 4 bases, V lost 5 bases, and 4 bases had no gene match. Germline CDR1 SEHNR, CDR2 FQNEAQ (reference sequence).

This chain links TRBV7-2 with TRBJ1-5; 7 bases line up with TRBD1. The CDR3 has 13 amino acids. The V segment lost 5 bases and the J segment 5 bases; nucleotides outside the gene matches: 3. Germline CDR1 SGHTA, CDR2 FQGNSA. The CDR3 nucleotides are TGTGCCAGCAGCCTAACAGGGGATCAGCCCCAGCATTTT. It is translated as CASSLTGDQPQHF. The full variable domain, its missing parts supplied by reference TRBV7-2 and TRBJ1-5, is GAGVSQSPSNKVTEKGKDVELRCDPISGHTALYWYRQSLGQGLEFLIYFQGNSAPDKSGLPSDRFSAERTGGSVSTLTIQRTQQEDSAVYLCASSLTGDQPQHFGDGTRLSIL.

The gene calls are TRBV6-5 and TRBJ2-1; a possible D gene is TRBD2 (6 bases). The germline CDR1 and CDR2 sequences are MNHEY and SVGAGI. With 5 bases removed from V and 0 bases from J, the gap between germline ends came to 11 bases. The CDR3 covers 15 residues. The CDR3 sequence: CASSIAESSYNEQFF. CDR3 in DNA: TGTGCCAGCAGTATAGCGGAGAGCTCCTACAATGAGCAGTTCTTC.

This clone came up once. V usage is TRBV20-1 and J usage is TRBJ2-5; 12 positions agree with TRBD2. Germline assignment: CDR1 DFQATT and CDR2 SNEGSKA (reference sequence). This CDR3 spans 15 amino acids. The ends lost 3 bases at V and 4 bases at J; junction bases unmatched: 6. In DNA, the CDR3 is TGCAGTGCTAGTGCTAGCGGGGGGGCGGGAGAGACCCAGTACTTC. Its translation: CSASASGGAGETQYF.

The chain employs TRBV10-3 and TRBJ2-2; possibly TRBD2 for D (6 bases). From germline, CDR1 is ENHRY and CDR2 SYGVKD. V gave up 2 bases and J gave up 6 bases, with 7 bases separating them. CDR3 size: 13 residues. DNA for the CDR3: TGTGCCATCAGTGAGCCGGGGGCCGGGGAGCTGTTTTTT. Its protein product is CAISEPGAGELFF.

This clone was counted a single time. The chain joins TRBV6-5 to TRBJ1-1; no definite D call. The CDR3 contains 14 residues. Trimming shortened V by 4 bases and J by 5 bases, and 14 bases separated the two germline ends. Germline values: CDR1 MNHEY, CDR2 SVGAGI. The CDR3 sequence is CASSSEQPGTEAFF. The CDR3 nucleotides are TGTGCCAGCAGTTCGGAACAGCCCGGAACTGAAGCTTTCTTT.

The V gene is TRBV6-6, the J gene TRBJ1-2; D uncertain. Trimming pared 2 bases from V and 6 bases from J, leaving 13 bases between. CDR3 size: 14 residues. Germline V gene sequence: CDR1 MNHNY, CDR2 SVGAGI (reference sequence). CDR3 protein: CASSYRRAEDGYTF. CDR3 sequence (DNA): TGTGCCAGCAGTTACCGAAGGGCGGAAGATGGCTACACCTTC.

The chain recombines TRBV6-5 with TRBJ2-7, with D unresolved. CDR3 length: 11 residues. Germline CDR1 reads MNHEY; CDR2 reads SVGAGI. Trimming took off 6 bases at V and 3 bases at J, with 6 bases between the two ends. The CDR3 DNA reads TGTGCCAGCAGGAGGCTCTACGAGCAGTACGTC. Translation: CASRRLYEQYV.

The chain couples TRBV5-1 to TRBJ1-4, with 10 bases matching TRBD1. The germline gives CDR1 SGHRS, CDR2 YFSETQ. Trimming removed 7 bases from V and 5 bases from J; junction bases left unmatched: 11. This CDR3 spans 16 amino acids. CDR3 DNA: TGCGCCAGCTGCAAAACCGCGGGACAGGGGAATGAAAAACTGTTTTTT. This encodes CASCKTAGQGNEKLFF.

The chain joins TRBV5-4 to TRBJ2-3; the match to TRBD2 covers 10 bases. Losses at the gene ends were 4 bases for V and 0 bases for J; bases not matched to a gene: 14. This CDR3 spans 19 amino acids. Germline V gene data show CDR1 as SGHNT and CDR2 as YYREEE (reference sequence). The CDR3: CASSHELNSGGISTDTQYF. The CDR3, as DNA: TGTGCCAGCAGCCATGAACTAAATAGCGGGGGGATTAGCACAGATACGCAGTATTTT.

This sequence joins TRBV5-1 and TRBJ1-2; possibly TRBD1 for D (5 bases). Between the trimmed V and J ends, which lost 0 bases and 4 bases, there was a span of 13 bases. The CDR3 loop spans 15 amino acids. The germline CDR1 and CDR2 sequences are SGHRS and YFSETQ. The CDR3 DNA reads TGCGCCAGCAGCTTGGTAGGGGAAGGTGGCTATGGCTACACCTTC. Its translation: CASSLVGEGGYGYTF.

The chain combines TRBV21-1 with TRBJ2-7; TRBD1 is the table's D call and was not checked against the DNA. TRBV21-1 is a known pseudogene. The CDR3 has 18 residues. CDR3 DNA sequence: TGTGCCAGCAGCAAAGCTGGGGAAAACAGGGGAAGTCCCTACGAGCAGTACGTC. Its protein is CASSKAGENRGSPYEQYV.

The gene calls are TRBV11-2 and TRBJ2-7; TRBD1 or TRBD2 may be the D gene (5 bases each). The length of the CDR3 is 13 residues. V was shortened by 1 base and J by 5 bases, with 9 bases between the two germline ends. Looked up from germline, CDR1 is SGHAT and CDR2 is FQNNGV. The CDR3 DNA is TGTGCCAGCAGCTTAGCGGGGCCTGACGAGCAGTACGTC. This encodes CASSLAGPDEQYV.

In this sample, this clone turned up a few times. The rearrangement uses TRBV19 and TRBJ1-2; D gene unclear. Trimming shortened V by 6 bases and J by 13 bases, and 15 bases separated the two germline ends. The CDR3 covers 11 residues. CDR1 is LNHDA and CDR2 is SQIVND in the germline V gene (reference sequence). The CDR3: CASSGRISFTF. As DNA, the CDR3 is TGTGCCAGTAGCGGGCGCATTTCCTTCACCTTC.

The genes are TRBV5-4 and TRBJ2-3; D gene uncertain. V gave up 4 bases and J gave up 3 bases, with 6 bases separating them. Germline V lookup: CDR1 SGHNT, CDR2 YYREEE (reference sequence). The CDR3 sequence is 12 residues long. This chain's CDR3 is CASSTRTDTQYF. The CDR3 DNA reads TGTGCCAGCAGCACACGAACAGATACGCAGTATTTT.

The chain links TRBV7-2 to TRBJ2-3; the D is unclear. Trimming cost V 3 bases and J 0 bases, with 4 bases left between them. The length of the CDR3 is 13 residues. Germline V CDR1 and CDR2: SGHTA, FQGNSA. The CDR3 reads CASSFDSTDTQYF. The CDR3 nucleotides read TGTGCCAGCAGCTTCGACAGCACAGATACGCAGTATTTT.

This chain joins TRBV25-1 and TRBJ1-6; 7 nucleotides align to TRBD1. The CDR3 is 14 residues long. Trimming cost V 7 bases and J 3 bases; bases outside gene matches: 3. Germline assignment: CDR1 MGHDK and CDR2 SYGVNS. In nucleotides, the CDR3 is TGTGCCAGCACAACAGGGGACTATAATTCACCCCTCCACTTT. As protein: CASTTGDYNSPLHF.

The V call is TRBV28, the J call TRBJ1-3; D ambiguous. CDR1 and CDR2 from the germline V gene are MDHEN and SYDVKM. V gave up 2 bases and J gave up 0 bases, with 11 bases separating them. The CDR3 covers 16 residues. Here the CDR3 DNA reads TGTGCCAGCAGTTTACTTTCCATCGGCTCTGGAAACACCATATATTTT. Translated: CASSLLSIGSGNTIYF.

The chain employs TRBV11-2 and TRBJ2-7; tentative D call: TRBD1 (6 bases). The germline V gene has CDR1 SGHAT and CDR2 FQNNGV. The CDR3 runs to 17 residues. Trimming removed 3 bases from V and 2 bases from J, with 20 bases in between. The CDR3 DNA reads TGTGCCAGCAGCTTCCGAACCGGGACATTACCGACCTACGAGCAGTACGTC. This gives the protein CASSFRTGTLPTYEQYV.

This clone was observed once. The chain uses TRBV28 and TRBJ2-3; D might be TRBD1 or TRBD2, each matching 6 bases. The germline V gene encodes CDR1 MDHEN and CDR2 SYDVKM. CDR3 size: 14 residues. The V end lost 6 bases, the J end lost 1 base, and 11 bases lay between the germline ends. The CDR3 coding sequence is TGTGCCAGCAGGAACAGGGAGGGCACAGATACGCAGTATTTT. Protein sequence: CASRNREGTDTQYF.

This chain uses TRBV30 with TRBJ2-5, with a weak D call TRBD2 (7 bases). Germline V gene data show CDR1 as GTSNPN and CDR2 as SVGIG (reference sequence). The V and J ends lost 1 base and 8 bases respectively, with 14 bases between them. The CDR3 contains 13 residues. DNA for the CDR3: TGTGCCTGGAGTGCCCGGGGGGCGCCCACCCAGTACTTC. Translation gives CAWSARGAPTQYF.

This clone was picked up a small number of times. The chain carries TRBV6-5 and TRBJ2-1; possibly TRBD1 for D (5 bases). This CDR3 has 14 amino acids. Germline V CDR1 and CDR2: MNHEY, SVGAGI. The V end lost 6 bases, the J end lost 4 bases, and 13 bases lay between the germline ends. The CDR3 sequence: CASSGHRPYNEQFF. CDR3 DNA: TGTGCCAGCAGCGGACACCGACCTTACAATGAGCAGTTCTTC.

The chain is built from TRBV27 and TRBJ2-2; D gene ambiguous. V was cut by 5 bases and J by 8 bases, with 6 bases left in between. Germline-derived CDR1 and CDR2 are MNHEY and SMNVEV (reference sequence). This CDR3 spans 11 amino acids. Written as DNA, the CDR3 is TGTGCCAGCAGTATGACAGGGGAGCTGTTTTTT. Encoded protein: CASSMTGELFF.

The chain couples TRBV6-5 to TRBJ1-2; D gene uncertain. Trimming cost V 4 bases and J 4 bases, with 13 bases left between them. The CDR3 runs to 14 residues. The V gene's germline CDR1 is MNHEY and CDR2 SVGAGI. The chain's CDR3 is CASSFPRPPYGYTF. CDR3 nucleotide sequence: TGTGCCAGCAGTTTCCCCCGACCCCCCTATGGCTACACCTTC.